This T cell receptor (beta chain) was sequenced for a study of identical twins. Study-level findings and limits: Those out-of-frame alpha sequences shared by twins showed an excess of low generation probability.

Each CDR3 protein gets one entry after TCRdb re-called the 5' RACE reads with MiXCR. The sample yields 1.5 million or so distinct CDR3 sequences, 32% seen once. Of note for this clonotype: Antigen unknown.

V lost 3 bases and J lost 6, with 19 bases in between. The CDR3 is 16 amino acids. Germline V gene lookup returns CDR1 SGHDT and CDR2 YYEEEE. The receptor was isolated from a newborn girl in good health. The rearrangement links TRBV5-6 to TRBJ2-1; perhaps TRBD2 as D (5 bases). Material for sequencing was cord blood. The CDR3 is CASSSGNNPFRNEQFF. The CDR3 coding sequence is TGTGCCAGCAGCTCGGGGAACAACCCTTTTCGCAATGAGCAGTTCTTC.